This TCR beta chain was captured in a study of OX40 agonist ivuxolimab in advanced cancers. Study as a whole: Antecedent anti-PD-1, anti-PD-L1 or anti-CTLA-4 therapy was permissible, with roughly 36% having received some.

Notes on the study in general: Partial responders dosed at 0.1-3.0 mg/kg displayed clonal expansion ranking among the lowest. There were, on average, more expanded clones in CD8+ T cells than in CD4+.

As for this clone: The antigen is unknown.

Measured with immunoSEQ multiplex PCR; TCRdb has only the in-frame clones, and not every one. Here the sample spans 55,000 to 65,000 clones, under 90% being singletons. Looked up from germline, CDR1 is MNHNS and CDR2 is SASEGT. The CDR3 consists of 12 residues. V and J are TRBV6-1 and TRBJ2-5; D perhaps matches TRBD1 (5 bases). The tail of the sequence fits TRBJ2-7 better, so the J call may be wrong. The specimen was CD4+ or CD8+ T cells sorted from blood, collected in a trial of the OX40 agonist ivuxolimab. The TCR was taken from an adult with an advanced solid tumor such as melanoma, head and neck, liver or kidney cancer. This CDR3 reads CASSGYLYEQYF. CDR3 bases: TGTGCCTCATCAGGGTACCTCTACGAGCAGTACTTC.